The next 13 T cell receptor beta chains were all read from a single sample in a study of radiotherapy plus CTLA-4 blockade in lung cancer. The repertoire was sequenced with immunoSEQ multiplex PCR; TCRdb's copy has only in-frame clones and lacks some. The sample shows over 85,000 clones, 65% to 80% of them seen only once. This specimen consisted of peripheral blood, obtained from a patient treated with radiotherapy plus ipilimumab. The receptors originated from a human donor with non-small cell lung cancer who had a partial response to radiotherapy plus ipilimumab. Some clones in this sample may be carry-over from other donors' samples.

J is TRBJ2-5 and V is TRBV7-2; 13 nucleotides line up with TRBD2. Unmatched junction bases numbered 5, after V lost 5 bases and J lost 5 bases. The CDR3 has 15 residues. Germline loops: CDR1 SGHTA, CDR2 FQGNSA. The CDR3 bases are TGTGCCAGCAGCGCACTAGCGGGGGGGCCGGAGACCCAGTACTTC. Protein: CASSALAGGPETQYF.

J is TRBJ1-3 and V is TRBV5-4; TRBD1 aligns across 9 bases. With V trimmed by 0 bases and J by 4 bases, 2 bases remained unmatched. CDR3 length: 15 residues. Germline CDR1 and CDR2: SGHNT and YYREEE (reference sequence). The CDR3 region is CASSLDRGHGNTIYF. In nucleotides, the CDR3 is TGTGCCAGCAGCTTGGACAGGGGGCACGGAAACACCATATATTTT.

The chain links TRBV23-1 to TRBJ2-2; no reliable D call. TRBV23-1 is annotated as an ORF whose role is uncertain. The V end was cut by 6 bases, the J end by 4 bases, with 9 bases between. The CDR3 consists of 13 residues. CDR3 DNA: TGCGCCAGCAGCCTTCAGTGCACCGGGGAGCTGTTTTTT. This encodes CASSLQCTGELFF.

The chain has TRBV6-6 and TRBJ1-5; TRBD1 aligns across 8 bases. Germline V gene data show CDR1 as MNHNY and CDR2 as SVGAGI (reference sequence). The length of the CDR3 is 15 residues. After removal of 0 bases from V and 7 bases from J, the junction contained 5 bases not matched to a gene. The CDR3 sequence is CASSYSNRGSQPQHF. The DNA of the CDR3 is TGTGCCAGCAGTTACTCCAACAGGGGGTCGCAGCCCCAGCATTTT.

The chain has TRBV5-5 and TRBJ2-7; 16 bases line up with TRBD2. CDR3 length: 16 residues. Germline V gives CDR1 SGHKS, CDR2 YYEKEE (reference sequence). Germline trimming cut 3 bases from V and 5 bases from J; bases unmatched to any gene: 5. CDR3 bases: TGTGCCAGCAGCTGGGGACTAGCGGGAGGGTCCCACGAGCAGTACTTC. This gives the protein CASSWGLAGGSHEQYF.

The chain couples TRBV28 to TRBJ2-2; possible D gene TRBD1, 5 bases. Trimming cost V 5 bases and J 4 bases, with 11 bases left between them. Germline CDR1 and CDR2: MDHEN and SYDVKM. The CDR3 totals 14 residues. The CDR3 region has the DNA TGTGCCAGCAGTCGCAGGGTATCCACCGGGGAGCTGTTTTTT. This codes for CASSRRVSTGELFF.

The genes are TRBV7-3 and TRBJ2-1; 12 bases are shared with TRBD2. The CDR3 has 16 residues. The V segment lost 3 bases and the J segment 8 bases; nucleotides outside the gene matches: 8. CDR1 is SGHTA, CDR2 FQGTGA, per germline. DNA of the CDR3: TGTGCCAGCAGCTTCCTAGCGGGGGGGCTTTGGGATGAGCAGTTCTTC. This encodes CASSFLAGGLWDEQFF.

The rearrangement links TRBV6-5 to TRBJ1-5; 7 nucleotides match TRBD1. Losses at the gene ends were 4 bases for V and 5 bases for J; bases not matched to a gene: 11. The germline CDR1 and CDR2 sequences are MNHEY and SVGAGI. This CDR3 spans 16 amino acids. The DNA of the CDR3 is TGTGCCAGCAGTTCCGACAGGGTTCGCGCCGATCAGCCCCAGCATTTT. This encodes CASSSDRVRADQPQHF.

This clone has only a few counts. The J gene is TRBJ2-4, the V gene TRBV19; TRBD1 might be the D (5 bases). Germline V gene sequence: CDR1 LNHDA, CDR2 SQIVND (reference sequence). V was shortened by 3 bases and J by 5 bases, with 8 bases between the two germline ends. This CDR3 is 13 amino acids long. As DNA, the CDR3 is TGTGCCAGTAGTATCCAGGGCGAAAACATTCAGTACTTC. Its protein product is CASSIQGENIQYF.

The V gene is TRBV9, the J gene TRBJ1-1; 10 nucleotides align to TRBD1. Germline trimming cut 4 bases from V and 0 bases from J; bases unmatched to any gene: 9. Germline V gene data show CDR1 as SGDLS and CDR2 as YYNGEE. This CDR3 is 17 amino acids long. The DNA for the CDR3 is TGTGCCAGCAGCCCCCCGGACGGGACAGGGGTGAACACTGAAGCTTTCTTT. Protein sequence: CASSPPDGTGVNTEAFF.

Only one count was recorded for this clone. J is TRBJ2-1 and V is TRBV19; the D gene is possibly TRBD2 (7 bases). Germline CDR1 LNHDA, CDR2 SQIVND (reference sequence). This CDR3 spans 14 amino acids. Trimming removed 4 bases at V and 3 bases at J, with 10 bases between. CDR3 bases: TGTGCCAGTAGTAGGGGGGGCGACTACAATGAGCAGTTCTTC. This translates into CASSRGGDYNEQFF.

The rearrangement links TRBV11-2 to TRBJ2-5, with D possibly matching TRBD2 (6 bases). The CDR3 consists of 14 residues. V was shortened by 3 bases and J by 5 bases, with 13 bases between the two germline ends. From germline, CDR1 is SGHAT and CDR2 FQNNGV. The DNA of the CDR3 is TGTGCCAGCAGCTTGGACTGGGGGAGGGAGACCCAGTACTTC. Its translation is CASSLDWGRETQYF.

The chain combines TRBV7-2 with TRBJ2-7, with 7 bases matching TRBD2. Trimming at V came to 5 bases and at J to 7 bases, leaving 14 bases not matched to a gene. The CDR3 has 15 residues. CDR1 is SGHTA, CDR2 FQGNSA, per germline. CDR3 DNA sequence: TGTGCCAGCAGCGGGGGGGACCCCACTACGTGTGAGCAGTACTTC. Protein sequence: CASSGGDPTTCEQYF.